One and the same sample provided the 27 T cell receptor beta chains below, sequenced in a study of T-cell reconstitution after alpha-beta-depleted transplantation in children. Preparation of the TCRbeta library involved a method that used unique molecular identifiers. TCRdb reprocessed the PCR reads with MiXCR, giving one entry per CDR3 protein. The data show over 550,000 distinct CDR3 sequences, 10% seen once. Specimen: PBMCs from the stem cell graft donor, collected from the stem cell graft. The receptors come from a human donor who donated a stem cell graft to a child with acute myeloid leukemia.

This CDR3 reads CASSLDSGSPQETQYF. The CDR3 nucleotides are TGTGCCAGCAGCTTAGATAGCGGGAGTCCTCAAGAGACCCAGTACTTC. The chain is built from TRBV7-2 and TRBJ2-5; 9 bases map to TRBD2. Trimming cost V 1 base and J 2 bases; bases outside gene matches: 5. Germline lookup yields CDR1 SGHTA and CDR2 FQGNSA. The CDR3 has 16 residues.

This clonotype was seen a handful of times. The genes are TRBV20-1 and TRBJ2-7; D uncertain. Germline V gene data show CDR1 as DFQATT and CDR2 as SNEGSKA (reference sequence). Between the trimmed V and J ends, which lost 6 bases and 6 bases, there was a span of 18 bases. The CDR3 consists of 13 residues. The DNA of the CDR3 is TGCAGTGCCCCCTACGGGCAGACCACCGAGCAGTACTTC. This codes for CSAPYGQTTEQYF.

The chain employs TRBV6-5 and TRBJ1-1; 10 bases map to TRBD1. The CDR3 runs 16 residues. The ends lost 6 bases at V and 4 bases at J; junction bases unmatched: 11. From germline, CDR1 is MNHEY and CDR2 SVGAGI. The CDR3 protein is CASSGPGQGSGTEAFF. In nucleotides, the CDR3 is TGTGCCAGCAGCGGACCGGGACAGGGGAGTGGCACTGAAGCTTTCTTT.

V is TRBV5-1 and J is TRBJ2-7; D is perhaps TRBD2 (5 bases). CDR3 length equals 12 residues. V gave up 6 bases and J gave up 6 bases, with 13 bases separating them. CDR1 and CDR2 (germline): SGHRS, YFSETQ. The CDR3 reads CASNGDEGEQYF. CDR3 DNA: TGCGCCAGCAACGGAGACGAGGGCGAGCAGTACTTC.

The sample holds many counts of this clonotype. The V call is TRBV28, the J call TRBJ2-1, with 11 bases aligning to TRBD1. CDR1 is MDHEN, CDR2 SYDVKM, per germline. V dropped 4 bases and J dropped 8; count of bases not matched to a gene: 7. CDR3 length: 15 amino acids. The CDR3 reads CASSSGQGASHEQFF. CDR3 bases: TGTGCCAGCAGTTCAGGACAGGGGGCCTCCCATGAGCAGTTCTTC.

This clonotype was detected many times. The chain couples TRBV3-1 to TRBJ1-1, with D possibly TRBD1 on 6 matching bases. Per germline, CDR1 LGHDT and CDR2 YNNKEL (reference sequence). This CDR3 is built from 15 residues. V was trimmed by 1 base and J by 0 bases, leaving 9 bases between them. The CDR3 nucleotides read TGTGCCAGCAGCCAAGTGCGGGGGCTGAACACTGAAGCTTTCTTT. This gives the protein CASSQVRGLNTEAFF.

This clonotype was detected only once. V usage is TRBV5-5 and J usage is TRBJ2-7; D not resolved. The CDR3 has 12 amino acids. The ends were cut back, 2 bases at V and 4 bases at J, with 7 bases in the middle. From germline, CDR1 is SGHKS and CDR2 YYEKEE (reference sequence). CDR3 protein: CASSFFGYEQYF. The CDR3 DNA reads as TGTGCCAGCAGCTTCTTCGGATACGAGCAGTACTTC.

This clonotype was seen ten or more times. The chain employs TRBV5-1 and TRBJ2-6, with no clear D. The V gene lost 6 bases and the J gene lost 0 bases, with 13 bases spanning the gap. CDR3 length equals 16 residues. CDR1 is SGHRS, CDR2 YFSETQ, per germline. The DNA of the CDR3 is TGCGCCAGCACCCGCATAGAGCTCTCTGGGGCCAACGTCCTGACTTTC. Translated: CASTRIELSGANVLTF.

This clonotype was counted many times. The chain employs TRBV5-8 and TRBJ2-2; TRBD1 agrees at 8 bases. The germline V gene has CDR1 SGHTS and CDR2 YDEGEE. This CDR3 comprises 16 residues. Unmatched junction bases numbered 8, after V lost 4 bases and J lost 3 bases. CDR3 DNA: TGTGCCAGCAGCCCGCGGACAGGGATCGACACCGGGGAGCTGTTTTTT. It is translated as CASSPRTGIDTGELFF.

Many counts were recorded for this clonotype. The chain carries TRBV12-3 or TRBV12-4 and TRBJ2-7; 7 bases match TRBD2. The CDR3 runs 13 residues. Losses at the gene ends were 6 bases for V and 6 bases for J; bases not matched to a gene: 8. CDR3 protein: CASRTLGLPEQYF. Here the CDR3 DNA reads TGTGCCAGCAGAACGTTGGGACTACCCGAGCAGTACTTC.

This clonotype was counted between two and nine times. This sequence joins TRBV30 and TRBJ2-2; D is undetermined. Germline CDR1 reads GTSNPN; CDR2 reads SVGIG (reference sequence). CDR3 length: 13 amino acids. V lost 4 bases and J lost 5, with 11 bases in between. The CDR3, as DNA: TGTGCCTGGACGCTGGATCAGACCGGGGAGCTGTTTTTT. Amino acid sequence: CAWTLDQTGELFF.

This clonotype was seen more than once but under ten times. The V call is TRBV7-6, the J call TRBJ2-5; D perhaps matches TRBD2 (7 bases). Trimming left V 2 bases short and J 7 bases short, with 17 bases between. The CDR3 length is 15 residues. The V gene's germline CDR1 is SGHVS and CDR2 FNYEAQ. The CDR3 loop is CASSLPRGGEGTQYF. The CDR3 DNA reads TGTGCCAGCAGCTTACCAAGGGGGGGAGAGGGGACCCAGTACTTC.

Only a few counts were recorded for this clonotype. CDR3 nucleotides: TGTGCCTGGAGTGTAGCAGATAATTCACCCCTCCACTTT. This translates into CAWSVADNSPLHF. This chain links TRBV30 with TRBJ1-6; D ambiguous. Germline CDR1 and CDR2: GTSNPN and SVGIG (reference sequence). The CDR3 loop spans 13 amino acids. Trimming took off 0 bases at V and 5 bases at J, with 5 bases between the two ends.

This clonotype was seen only a few times. The rearrangement uses TRBV6-5 and TRBJ2-3, with TRBD2 matching over 7 bases. This CDR3 has 17 residues. The germline V gene encodes CDR1 MNHEY and CDR2 SVGAGI. V lost 2 bases, J lost 5 bases, and 13 bases stayed unmatched. CDR3 amino acids: CASSYDVPAGDGDTQYF. Written as DNA, the CDR3 is TGTGCCAGCAGTTACGATGTTCCCGCGGGAGACGGAGATACGCAGTATTTT.

At least ten counts were recorded for this clonotype. V is TRBV6-1 and J is TRBJ1-1; maybe TRBD1 (5 bases). The CDR3 length is 15 residues. Trimming took 5 bases from V and 2 from J, leaving 15 bases between them. Per germline, CDR1 MNHNS and CDR2 SASEGT. Written as DNA, the CDR3 is TGTGCCAGCAGTAAGGAACGGACAAGTAACACTGAAGCTTTCTTT. Translated: CASSKERTSNTEAFF.

This clonotype was recorded many times. The gene calls are TRBV12-3 or TRBV12-4 and TRBJ2-5, with unresolved D. The length of the CDR3 is 14 residues. V lost 7 bases and J 2 bases, leaving 14 bases between the germline ends. The CDR3 loop is CASIHSARQETQYF. For the CDR3, the DNA is TGTGCCAGCATCCATTCCGCCAGGCAAGAGACCCAGTACTTC.

This clonotype was seen more than once but under ten times. This rearrangement joins TRBV5-8 to TRBJ2-6; 9 positions agree with TRBD1. Germline V gene lookup returns CDR1 SGHTS and CDR2 YDEGEE. The CDR3 length is 13 residues. J gave up 16 bases and V 1 base, and 6 bases lay outside the gene matches. CDR3 coding DNA: TGTGCCAGCAGCTTGAGGGGACAGGGCCGACTGACTTTC. Translating gives CASSLRGQGRLTF.

The gene calls are TRBV29-1 and TRBJ2-3; D is perhaps TRBD1 (6 bases). The CDR3 runs 13 residues. Germline V lookup: CDR1 SQVTM, CDR2 ANQGSEA. The V end was cut by 7 bases, the J end by 0 bases, with 11 bases between. In nucleotides, the CDR3 is TGCAGCGGACGGACAGTGAGCACAGATACGCAGTATTTT. Translated: CSGRTVSTDTQYF.

This chain connects TRBV20-1 to TRBJ2-7; 9 bases are shared with TRBD2. Germline CDR1 and CDR2: DFQATT and SNEGSKA (reference sequence). CDR3 length: 13 residues. Trimming at V came to 5 bases and at J to 5 bases, leaving 7 bases not matched to a gene. For the CDR3, the DNA is TGCAGTGCTCAAAAGGGGACTAGCCACGAGCAGTACTTC. Translating it yields CSAQKGTSHEQYF.

This clonotype was picked up many times. The chain couples TRBV24-1 to TRBJ2-1; 7 nucleotides align to TRBD2. Trimming removed 6 bases from V and 5 bases from J; junction bases left unmatched: 9. This CDR3 has 15 amino acids. Germline lookup yields CDR1 KGHDR and CDR2 SFDVKD. The CDR3 DNA reads as TGTGCCACCAGTCGTCCGGCTAGCGGCCACAATGAGCAGTTCTTC. Amino acid sequence: CATSRPASGHNEQFF.

This clonotype appeared a few times. The chain is built from TRBV7-6 and TRBJ2-7, with TRBD2 as a possible D gene (7 bases). CDR3 length: 15 residues. From germline, CDR1 is SGHVS and CDR2 FNYEAQ. With 5 bases removed from V and 2 bases from J, the gap between germline ends came to 16 bases. In DNA form, the CDR3 reads TGTGCCAGCAGCCCAGGAGGGGGGGGCGCCTACGAGCAGTACTTC. It specifies CASSPGGGGAYEQYF.

This clonotype was picked up many times. This rearrangement joins TRBV5-5 to TRBJ2-1, with 9 bases matching TRBD2. Germline lookup yields CDR1 SGHKS and CDR2 YYEKEE (reference sequence). Unmatched junction bases numbered 5, after V lost 0 bases and J lost 7 bases. The CDR3 covers 15 residues. This CDR3 reads CASSLGSGSWNEQFF. DNA for the CDR3: TGTGCCAGCAGCTTGGGTAGCGGGAGCTGGAATGAGCAGTTCTTC.

This clonotype was picked up a small number of times. This chain links TRBV7-9 with TRBJ1-2, with 7 nucleotides matching TRBD1. The CDR3 consists of 14 residues. Germline V gene data show CDR1 as SEHNR and CDR2 as FQNEAQ (reference sequence). The junction had 8 bases not matched to a gene; V was cut back by 7 bases and J by 3 bases. The CDR3 coding sequence is TGTGCCAGCACCATCCGGGACAGCGACTATGGCTACACCTTC. This gives the protein CASTIRDSDYGYTF.

This clonotype has a handful of counts. Compared with germline, one end of the junction differs, possibly owing to a read error. The chain joins TRBV27 to TRBJ2-4; 9 positions match TRBD1. The germline gives CDR1 MNHEY, CDR2 SMNVEV (reference sequence). The CDR3 spans 12 residues. CDR3 DNA sequence: TGTGCCAGCAGTTCCTCAGGGACAGGGTGGAACTTC. It codes for CASSSSGTGWNF.

In its sample, this clonotype was seen many times. The V call is TRBV13, the J call TRBJ2-2, with TRBD2 as a possible D gene (5 bases). Looked up from germline, CDR1 is PRHDT and CDR2 is FYEKMQ (reference sequence). Trimming removed 5 bases from V and 1 base from J, with 11 bases in between. The CDR3 runs to 15 residues. Here the CDR3 reads CASSPDFMNTGELFF. CDR3 DNA sequence: TGTGCCAGCAGCCCGGACTTCATGAACACCGGGGAGCTGTTTTTT.

This chain joins TRBV7-9 and TRBJ2-7, with 7 positions matching TRBD2. Germline CDR1 reads SEHNR; CDR2 reads FQNEAQ (reference sequence). With V trimmed by 2 bases and J by 6 bases, 10 bases remained unmatched. The CDR3 spans 15 residues. DNA of the CDR3: TGTGCCAGCAGCTTATTTGCGGGAGTTTCTACCGAGCAGTACTTC. Translation gives CASSLFAGVSTEQYF.

This chain uses TRBV20-1 with TRBJ1-1, with 7 bases identical to TRBD1. The trim removed 6 bases at V and 3 bases at J, leaving 7 bases unmatched. The CDR3 extends over 13 amino acids. Germline CDR1 and CDR2: DFQATT and SNEGSKA (reference sequence). Here the CDR3 reads CSADRESYTEAFF. In nucleotides, the CDR3 is TGCAGTGCCGACAGGGAAAGTTACACTGAAGCTTTCTTT.